Below, 11 T cell receptor beta chains from the same sample are listed, as sequenced in a study of shared T cell receptors in the human thymus. This table comes from immunoSEQ multiplex PCR, and its TCRdb copy is limited to in-frame clones, with some not included. The sample holds roughly 500,000 clones; about 80% are singletons and the top ten take about 0.013%. The same sample was also studied in work on human thymus T cells.

The specimen sequenced was thymocytes. The receptors here all came from a boy in the first two years of life with a congenital heart defect.

The chain has TRBV5-4 and TRBJ1-1; D is undetermined. This CDR3 has 13 residues. Deletions cut 1 base from V and 3 bases from J, with 7 bases between. Germline-derived CDR1 and CDR2 are SGHNT and YYREEE (reference sequence). CDR3 residues: CASSLFGDTEAFF. DNA for the CDR3: TGTGCCAGCAGCTTGTTCGGAGACACTGAAGCTTTCTTT.

The gene calls are TRBV4-2 and TRBJ2-7; TRBD2 aligns across 9 bases. This CDR3 is built from 19 residues. Germline V gene lookup returns CDR1 LGHNA and CDR2 YNFKEQ. The V gene end was trimmed by 1 base and the J gene end by 0 bases; junction bases not matched to a gene: 13. CDR3 amino acids: CASSQVQQGEREDSYEQYF. Written as DNA, the CDR3 is TGTGCCAGCAGCCAAGTTCAACAGGGCGAGCGGGAGGACTCCTACGAGCAGTACTTC.

This chain connects TRBV5-6 to TRBJ1-1; 9 nucleotides match TRBD1. CDR1 is SGHDT and CDR2 is YYEEEE in the germline V gene. This CDR3 has 16 residues. After removal of 0 bases from V and 0 bases from J, the junction contained 3 bases not matched to a gene. The CDR3 sequence is CASSLVTGGMNTEAFF. The CDR3 DNA is TGTGCCAGCAGCTTGGTAACAGGGGGCATGAACACTGAAGCTTTCTTT.

The chain carries TRBV5-1 and TRBJ1-1, with TRBD1 identical over 11 bases. The germline V gene encodes CDR1 SGHRS and CDR2 YFSETQ. CDR3 length: 17 residues. V was clipped by 3 bases and J by 1 base; unmatched bases: 8. The CDR3 region has the DNA TGCGCCAGCAGCTCGGGACAGGGGGAAGCGGAGAACACTGAAGCTTTCTTT. Its translation is CASSSGQGEAENTEAFF.

This chain connects TRBV13 to TRBJ2-7; 8 nucleotides match TRBD1. CDR3 length: 15 amino acids. Germline CDR1 PRHDT, CDR2 FYEKMQ (reference sequence). The junction had 3 bases not matched to a gene; V was cut back by 0 bases and J by 2 bases. The CDR3 DNA is TGTGCCAGCAGCTTAGGGACAGGGGTCGCCTACGAGCAGTACTTC. Its protein is CASSLGTGVAYEQYF.

This clone was observed a single time. The chain has TRBV4-2 and TRBJ1-3; TRBD1 matches at 11 bases. Germline V gene sequence: CDR1 LGHNA, CDR2 YNFKEQ. The CDR3 is 20 residues long. J lost 7 bases, V lost 1 base, and 18 bases had no gene match. The chain's CDR3 is CASSQVGAVGQGAPGNTIYF. The CDR3, as DNA: TGTGCCAGCAGCCAAGTAGGGGCTGTCGGACAGGGGGCTCCGGGGAACACCATATATTTT.

This clone is a singleton in its sample. In DNA, the CDR3 is TGTGCCAGCAGTTTATGCGGGCAGGGCGAAGGGACAGATACGCAGTATTTT. Translation gives CASSLCGQGEGTDTQYF. The chain has TRBV28 and TRBJ2-3; a possible D gene is TRBD1 (5 bases). Germline assignment: CDR1 MDHEN and CDR2 SYDVKM. The CDR3 contains 17 residues. V was shortened by 0 bases and J by 3 bases, with 16 bases between the two germline ends. Full variable domain (missing parts from reference TRBV28 and TRBJ2-3): DVKVTQSSRYLVKRTGEKVFLECVQDMDHENMFWYRQDPGLGLRLIYFSYDVKMKEKGDIPEGYSVSREKKERFSLILESASTNQTSMYLCASSLCGQGEGTDTQYFGPGTRLTVL.

This sequence joins TRBV7-9 and TRBJ2-3; D not certain. The germline CDR1 and CDR2 sequences are SEHNR and FQNEAQ (reference sequence). This CDR3 is 16 amino acids long. Deletions cut 1 base from V and 0 bases from J, with 11 bases between. In nucleotides, the CDR3 is TGTGCCAGCAGCTTAGAGGCCAGCGACAGCACAGATACGCAGTATTTT. Protein product: CASSLEASDSTDTQYF.

The V gene is TRBV4-3, the J gene TRBJ2-4; 8 bases fit TRBD1. The germline CDR1 and CDR2 sequences are LGHNA and YSLEER. Germline trimming cut 0 bases from V and 5 bases from J; bases unmatched to any gene: 12. There are 18 residues in the CDR3. This CDR3 is CASSQEPPTGGRENIQYF. CDR3 nucleotide sequence: TGCGCCAGCAGCCAAGAGCCCCCCACAGGGGGAAGAGAAAACATTCAGTACTTC.

This chain joins TRBV13 and TRBJ2-2; 13 bases map to TRBD2. The V gene end was trimmed by 3 bases and the J gene end by 4 bases; junction bases not matched to a gene: 2. The CDR3 covers 16 residues. Germline V lookup: CDR1 PRHDT, CDR2 FYEKMQ (reference sequence). As DNA, the CDR3 is TGTGCCAGCAGCTTGGGACTAGCGGGAATCACCGGGGAGCTGTTTTTT. This gives the protein CASSLGLAGITGELFF.

This clone has only one observation. The rearrangement uses TRBV2 and TRBJ2-5; D may be TRBD1 (5 bases). V shed 1 base and J shed 0 bases, with 12 bases lying between them. The germline gives CDR1 SNHLY, CDR2 FYNNEI. This CDR3 is built from 16 residues. The CDR3 region has the DNA TGTGCCAGCAGTGAAGAGGGGCAGAAGTACCAAGAGACCCAGTACTTC. Encoded protein: CASSEEGQKYQETQYF.